Included here is one TCR beta chain sequence, with context. The antigen remains unidentified. The CDR3 is 17 residues long. V was pared by 4 bases and J by 3 bases, with 6 bases of the junction left unmatched. The germline gives CDR1 SGHRS, CDR2 YFSETQ. The source of the sample is a study of CD8+ T cells in alopecia areata. The study, taken as a whole, reports: Relative to normal scalp, lesional scalp, especially alopecia totalis/universalis, showed higher clonality. When scalp samples are sequenced, resident alphabeta T cells of normal skin are also captured.

The authors extracted RNA and reverse transcribed it into cDNA as the sequencing template. Using immunoSEQ multiplex PCR, the repertoire was profiled, and TCRdb retains in-frame clones only, with some absent. Here the sample spans approximately 13,000 clones, about 59% being singletons. The study team obtained lesional scalp punch biopsies and peripheral blood from alopecia areata patients. V and J are TRBV5-1 and TRBJ2-3; 15 bases fit TRBD2. The sample consisted of skin. This clonotype originated in a human donor with alopecia areata. The DNA for the CDR3 is TGCGCCAGCAGCCCCGGACTAGCGGGGGGGCGAACAGATACGCAGTATTTT. The encoded protein is CASSPGLAGGRTDTQYF.